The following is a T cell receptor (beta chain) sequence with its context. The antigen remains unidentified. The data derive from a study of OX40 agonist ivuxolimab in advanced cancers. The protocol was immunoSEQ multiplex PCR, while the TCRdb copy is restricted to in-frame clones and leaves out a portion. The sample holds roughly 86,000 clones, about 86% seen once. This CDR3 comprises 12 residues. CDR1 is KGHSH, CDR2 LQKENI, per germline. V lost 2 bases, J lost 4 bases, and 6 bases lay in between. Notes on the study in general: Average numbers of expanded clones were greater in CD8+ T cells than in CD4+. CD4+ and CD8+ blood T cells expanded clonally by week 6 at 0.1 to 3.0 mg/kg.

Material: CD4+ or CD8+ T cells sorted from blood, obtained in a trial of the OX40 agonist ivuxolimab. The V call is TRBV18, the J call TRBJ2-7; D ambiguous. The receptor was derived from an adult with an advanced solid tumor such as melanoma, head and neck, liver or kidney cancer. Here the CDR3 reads CASSPSDYEQYF. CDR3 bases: TGTGCCAGCTCACCATCAGATTACGAGCAGTACTTC.